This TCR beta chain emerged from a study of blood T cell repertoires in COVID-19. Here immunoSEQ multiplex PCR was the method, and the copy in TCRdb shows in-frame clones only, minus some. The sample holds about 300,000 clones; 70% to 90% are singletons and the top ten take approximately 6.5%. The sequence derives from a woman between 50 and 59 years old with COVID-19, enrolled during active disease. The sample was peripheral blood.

The CDR3 reads CATKGAANEKLFF. The DNA of the CDR3 is TGTGCCACGAAGGGGGCTGCTAATGAAAAACTGTTTTTT. The rearrangement links TRBV11-2 to TRBJ1-4; 7 bases line up with TRBD1. This CDR3 is 13 amino acids long. Germline V gene data show CDR1 as SGHAT and CDR2 as FQNNGV. Unmatched junction bases numbered 5, after V lost 10 bases and J lost 3 bases. Full variable domain (remainder filled in from reference TRBV11-2 and TRBJ1-4): EAGVAQSPRYKIIEKRQSVAFWCNPISGHATLYWYQQILGQGPKLLIQFQNNGVVDDSQLPKDRFSAERLKGVDSTLKIQPAKLEDSAVYLCATKGAANEKLFFGSGTQLSVL.